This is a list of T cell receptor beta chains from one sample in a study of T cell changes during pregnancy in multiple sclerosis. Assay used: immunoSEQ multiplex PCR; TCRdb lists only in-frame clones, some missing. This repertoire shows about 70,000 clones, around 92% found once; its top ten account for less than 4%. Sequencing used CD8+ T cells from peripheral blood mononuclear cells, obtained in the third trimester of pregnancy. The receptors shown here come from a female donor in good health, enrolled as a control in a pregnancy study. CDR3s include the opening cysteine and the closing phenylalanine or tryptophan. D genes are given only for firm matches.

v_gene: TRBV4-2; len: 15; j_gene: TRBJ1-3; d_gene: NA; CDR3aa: CASSQDRDSGNTIYF; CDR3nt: TGTGCCAGCAGCCAAGACAGGGATTCTGGAAACACCATATATTTT
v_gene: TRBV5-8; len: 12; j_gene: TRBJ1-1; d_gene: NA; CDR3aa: CASSRGRTEAFF; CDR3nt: TGTGCCAGCAGCCGAGGGCGAACTGAAGCTTTCTTT
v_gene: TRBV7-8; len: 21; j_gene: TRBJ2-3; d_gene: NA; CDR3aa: CASSFDKDYIEGLYGTDTQYF; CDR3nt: TGTGCCAGCAGCTTCGACAAGGACTATATCGAGGGGCTATATGGGACAGATACGCAGTATTTT
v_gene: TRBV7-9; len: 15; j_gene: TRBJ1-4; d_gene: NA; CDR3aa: CASSLGRGNDEKLFF; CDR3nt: TGTGCCAGCAGCTTAGGGCGGGGAAATGACGAAAAACTGTTTTTT
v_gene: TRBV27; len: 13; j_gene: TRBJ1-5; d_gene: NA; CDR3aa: CASSRGDNQPQHF; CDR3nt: TGTGCCAGCAGCCGGGGGGACAATCAGCCCCAGCATTTT
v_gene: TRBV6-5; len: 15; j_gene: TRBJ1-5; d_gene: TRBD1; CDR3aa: CASRTRQGPNQPQHF; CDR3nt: TGTGCCAGCAGAACACGACAGGGCCCAAATCAGCCCCAGCATTTT
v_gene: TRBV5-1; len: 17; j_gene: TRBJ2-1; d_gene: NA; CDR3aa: CASSLNQGSTGDNEQFF; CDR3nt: TGCGCCAGCAGCTTGAATCAGGGTTCCACAGGTGACAATGAGCAGTTCTTC
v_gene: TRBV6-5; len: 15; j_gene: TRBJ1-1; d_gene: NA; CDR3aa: CASSYFGGSNTEAFF; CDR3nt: TGTGCCAGCAGTTACTTTGGAGGGTCGAACACTGAAGCTTTCTTT
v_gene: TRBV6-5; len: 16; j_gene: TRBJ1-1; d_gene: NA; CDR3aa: CASSYSKQKGRDPAFF; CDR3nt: TGTGCCAGCAGTTACTCAAAGCAAAAGGGGCGCGATCCAGCTTTCTTT
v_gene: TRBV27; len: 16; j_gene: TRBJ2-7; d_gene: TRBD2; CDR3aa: CASSFLRGVSLYEQYF; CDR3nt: TGTGCCAGCAGTTTCCTGCGGGGGGTTTCCCTCTACGAGCAGTACTTC
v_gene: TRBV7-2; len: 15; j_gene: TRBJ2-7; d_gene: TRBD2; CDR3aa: CASSLARTSGYEQYF; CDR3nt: TGTGCCAGCAGCTTAGCTCGGACTAGCGGGTACGAGCAGTACTTC
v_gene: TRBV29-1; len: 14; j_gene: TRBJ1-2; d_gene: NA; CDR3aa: CSALTAGAAYGYTF; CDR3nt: TGCAGCGCCTTAACCGCGGGGGCCGCCTATGGCTACACCTTC
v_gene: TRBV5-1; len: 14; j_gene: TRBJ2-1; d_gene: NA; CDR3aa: CASSLGFGGNEQFF; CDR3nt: TGCGCCAGCAGCTTGGGCTTCGGAGGAAATGAGCAGTTCTTC
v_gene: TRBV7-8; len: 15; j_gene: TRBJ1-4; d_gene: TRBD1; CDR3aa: CASSLGDRVVEKLFF; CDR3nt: TGTGCCAGCAGCTTAGGCGACAGGGTGGTAGAAAAACTGTTTTTT
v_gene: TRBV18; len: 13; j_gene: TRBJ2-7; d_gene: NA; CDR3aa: CASSPGQSYEQYF; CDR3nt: TGTGCCAGCTCACCAGGACAGTCCTACGAGCAGTACTTC
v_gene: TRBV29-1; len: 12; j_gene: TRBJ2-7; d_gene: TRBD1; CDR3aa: CSVEGQGYEQYF; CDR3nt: TGCAGCGTTGAAGGACAGGGCTACGAGCAGTACTTC
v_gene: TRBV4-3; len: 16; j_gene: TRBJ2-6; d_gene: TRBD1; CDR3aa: CASSQDQGAGANVLTF; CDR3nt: TGCGCCAGCAGCCAAGACCAGGGGGCTGGGGCCAACGTCCTGACTTTC
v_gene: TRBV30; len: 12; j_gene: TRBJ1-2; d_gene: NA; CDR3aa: CAWSFLGHGYTF; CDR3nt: TGTGCCTGGAGTTTTCTGGGCCATGGCTACACCTTC
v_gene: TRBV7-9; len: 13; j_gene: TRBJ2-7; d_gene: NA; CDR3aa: CASSPQSSYEQYF; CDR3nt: TGTGCCAGCAGCCCACAATCCTCCTACGAGCAGTACTTC
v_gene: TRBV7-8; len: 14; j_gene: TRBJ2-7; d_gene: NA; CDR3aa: CASSPQDRRYEQYF; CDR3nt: TGTGCCAGCAGCCCACAGGATAGGCGGTACGAGCAGTACTTC